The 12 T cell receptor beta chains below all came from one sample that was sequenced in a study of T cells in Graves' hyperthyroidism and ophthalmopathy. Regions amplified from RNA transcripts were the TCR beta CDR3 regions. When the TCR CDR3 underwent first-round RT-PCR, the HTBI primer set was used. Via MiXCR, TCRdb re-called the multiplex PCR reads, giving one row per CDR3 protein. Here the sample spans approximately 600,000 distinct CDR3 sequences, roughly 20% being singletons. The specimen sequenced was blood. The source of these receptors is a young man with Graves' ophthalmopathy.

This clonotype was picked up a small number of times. Written as DNA, the CDR3 is TGTGCCAGCCTTAGGGGAAATGAGCAGTTCTTC. This sequence encodes CASLRGNEQFF. The gene calls are TRBV27 and TRBJ2-1; tentatively, D is TRBD1 (5 bases). With 8 bases removed from V and 7 bases from J, the gap between germline ends came to 9 bases. The CDR3 extends over 11 amino acids. Per the germline V gene, CDR1 is MNHEY and CDR2 is SMNVEV (reference sequence).

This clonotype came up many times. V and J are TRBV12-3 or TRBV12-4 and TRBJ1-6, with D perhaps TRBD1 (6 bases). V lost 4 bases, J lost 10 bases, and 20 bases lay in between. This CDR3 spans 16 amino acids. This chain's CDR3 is CASSSQGIGLGSPLHF. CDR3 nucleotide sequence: TGTGCCAGCAGTTCACAGGGAATCGGGCTAGGGTCACCCCTCCACTTT.

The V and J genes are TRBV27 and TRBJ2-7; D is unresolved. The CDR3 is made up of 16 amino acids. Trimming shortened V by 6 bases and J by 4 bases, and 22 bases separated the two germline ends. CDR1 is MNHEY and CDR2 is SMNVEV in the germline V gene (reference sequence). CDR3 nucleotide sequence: TGTGCCAGCAGCCCCCTAGGCCGTGGCGGCTCGTACGAGCAGTACTTC. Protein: CASSPLGRGGSYEQYF.

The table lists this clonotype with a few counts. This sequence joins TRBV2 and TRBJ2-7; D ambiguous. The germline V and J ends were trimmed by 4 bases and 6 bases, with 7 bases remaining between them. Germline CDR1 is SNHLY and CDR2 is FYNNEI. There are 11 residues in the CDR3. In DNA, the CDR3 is TGTGCCAGCAGTGCGGCTTTCGAGCAGTACTTC. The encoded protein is CASSAAFEQYF.

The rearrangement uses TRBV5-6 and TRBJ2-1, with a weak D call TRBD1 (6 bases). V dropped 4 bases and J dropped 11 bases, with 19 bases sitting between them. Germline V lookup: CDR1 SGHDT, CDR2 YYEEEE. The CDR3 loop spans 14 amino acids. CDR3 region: CASSPMETGGKQFF. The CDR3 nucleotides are TGTGCCAGCAGCCCAATGGAGACAGGTGGGAAGCAGTTCTTC.

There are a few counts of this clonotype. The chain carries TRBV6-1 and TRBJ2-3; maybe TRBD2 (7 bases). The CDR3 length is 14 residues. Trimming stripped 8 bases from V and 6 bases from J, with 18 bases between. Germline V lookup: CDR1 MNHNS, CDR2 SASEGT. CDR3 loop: CASGRVGGRDTQYF. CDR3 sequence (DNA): TGTGCCAGCGGGAGGGTTGGGGGCAGGGATACGCAGTATTTT.

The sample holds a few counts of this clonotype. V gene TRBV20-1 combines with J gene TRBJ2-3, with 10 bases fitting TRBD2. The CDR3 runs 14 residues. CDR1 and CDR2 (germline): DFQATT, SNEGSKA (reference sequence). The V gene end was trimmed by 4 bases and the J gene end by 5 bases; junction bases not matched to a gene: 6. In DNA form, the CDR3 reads TGCAGTGCTACCCTAGCGGGAGCTCAAGATACGCAGTATTTT. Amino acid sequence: CSATLAGAQDTQYF.

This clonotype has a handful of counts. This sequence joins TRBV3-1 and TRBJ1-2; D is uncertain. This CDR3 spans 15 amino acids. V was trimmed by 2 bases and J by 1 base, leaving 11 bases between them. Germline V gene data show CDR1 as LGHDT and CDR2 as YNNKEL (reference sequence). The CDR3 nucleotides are TGTGCCAGCAGCCAACCGGGGAATAGTAACTATGGCTACACCTTC. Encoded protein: CASSQPGNSNYGYTF.

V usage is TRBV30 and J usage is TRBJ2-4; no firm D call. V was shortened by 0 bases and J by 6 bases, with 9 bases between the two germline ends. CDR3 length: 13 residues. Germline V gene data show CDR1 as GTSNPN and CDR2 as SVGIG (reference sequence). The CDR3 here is CAWSVVSGNIQYF. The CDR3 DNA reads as TGTGCCTGGAGTGTAGTGTCTGGAAACATTCAGTACTTC.

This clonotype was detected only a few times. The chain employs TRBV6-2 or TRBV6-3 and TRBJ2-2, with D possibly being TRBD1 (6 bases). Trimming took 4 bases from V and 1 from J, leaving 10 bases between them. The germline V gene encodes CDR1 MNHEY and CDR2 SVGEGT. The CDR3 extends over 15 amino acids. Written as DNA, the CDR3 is TGTGCCAGCAGTTCGGACAGCCAGAACACCGGGGAGCTGTTTTTT. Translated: CASSSDSQNTGELFF.

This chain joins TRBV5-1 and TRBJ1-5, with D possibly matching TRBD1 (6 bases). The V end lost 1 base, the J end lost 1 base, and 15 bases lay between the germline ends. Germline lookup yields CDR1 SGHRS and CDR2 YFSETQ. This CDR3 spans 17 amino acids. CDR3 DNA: TGCGCCAGCAGCTTGAAATCAGGGGACGCAAGCAATCAGCCCCAGCATTTT. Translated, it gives CASSLKSGDASNQPQHF.

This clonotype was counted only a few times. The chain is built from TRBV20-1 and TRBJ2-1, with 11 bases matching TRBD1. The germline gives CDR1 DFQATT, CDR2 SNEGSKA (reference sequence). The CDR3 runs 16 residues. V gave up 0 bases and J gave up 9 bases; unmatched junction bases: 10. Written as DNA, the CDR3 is TGCAGTGCTAGAGATACGTTAGGACAGGGGGCGGGTGAGCAGTTCTTC. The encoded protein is CSARDTLGQGAGEQFF.